The sequence of this T cell receptor (beta chain) was determined in a study of control samples from healthy donors and cancer patients. Germline CDR1 MGHRA, CDR2 YSYEKL. The ends were cut back, 5 bases at V and 7 bases at J, with 15 bases in the middle. The CDR3 sequence is 15 residues long. Assay used: immunoSEQ multiplex PCR; TCRdb lists only in-frame clones, some missing. The sample contains about 160,000 clones, around 95% of which appear only once. This clonotype was obtained from a middle-aged woman in good health. The V call is TRBV4-1, the J call TRBJ1-6; D might be TRBD1 (5 bases). Source material: blood. The CDR3 sequence: CASSGRDRQNSPLHF. The CDR3 bases are TGCGCCAGCAGCGGCCGGGACCGCCAAAATTCACCCCTCCACTTT.